The source of this TCR beta chain is a study of cytomegalovirus exposure and HLA in healthy donors (dated by TCRdb to about 2017). General notes on the study: An earlier analysis of 587 of the donors reported roughly 270 Gb of sequence data and some 120 million unique TCR beta sequences from 150 million to 200 million T cells. High-throughput TCR immunosequencing, statistical association of individual TCRs with disease status, and machine learning were combined to predict cytomegalovirus infection status. The T cell repertoires of several hundred subjects were profiled by immunosequencing and related to cytomegalovirus serostatus. In the later analysis, no new phenotypic data were used to find candidate immune exposures; instead, reliance was placed on TCR beta sequences and their occurrence across donors. In a later genetic analysis, genome-wide SNP genotypes for about 55% of the 666 donors were used, and that subset was treated as a discovery cohort. An earlier analysis of 587 of the donors used high-throughput TCR beta sequencing to judge whether each TCR beta V gene segment behaved as functional or pseudogenic. Across approximately 400 genotyped donors of the cohort, an average of roughly 250,000 unique TCR beta nucleotide sequences per donor were sequenced, and roughly 20% of those sequences were non-productive. Several DR-DQ haplotypes were treated as single units for association and clustering because of strong linkage in the cohort. Every repertoire in the discovery cohort had been generated on one and the same sequencing platform. Approximately 310 gigabases of sequencing data and tens of millions of unique TCR sequences made up an early release that covered approximately 650 HLA-typed donors. Besides the first cohort of approximately 710 subjects, a separate validation cohort made up of roughly 130 different subjects was used. The aim of the study was to test whether cataloging public T cell receptors could identify signatures of past pathogen exposure. HLA typing included class I and class II loci at four-digit resolution. To study patterns of TCR occurrence, a later analysis re-analyzed previously published TCR beta repertoires from several hundred donors and added high-resolution HLA genotyping. Donor age, sex, ethnicity and CMV serostatus were compiled alongside the repertoire data. Among the roughly 400 genotyped donors, approximately 77% belonged to the genetic ancestry cluster associated with self-reported Caucasian donors. The number of donors typed differed by locus, with 629-630 for A, B, C, DRB1 and DQB1, roughly 520 for DQA1, 600 to 610 for DPA1, and under 490 for DPB1.

In total, roughly 710 healthy bone marrow donors made up the cohort. At the time of sampling, all cohort members were nominally healthy, though unrecorded immune exposures were likely present. CMV serostatus was positive for 289 and negative for about 55% of the 666 cohort members, and was not recorded for this donor. A peripheral blood sample was collected from each donor, and TCR beta sequencing was performed on peripheral blood mononuclear cells. The Qiagen DNeasy Blood Extraction Kit was used to extract genomic DNA from the blood cell samples. The germline V gene encodes CDR1 MDHEN and CDR2 SYDVKM. The CDR3, from cysteine to phenylalanine, totals 15 residues. Here the CDR3 DNA is all that survives: 45 bases in frame from base 1. The library was obtained by the immunoSEQ multiplex PCR assay. A mixture of 60 forward primers for TCR Vbeta segments and 13 reverse primers for TCR Jbeta segments was used in the multiplex PCR. The CDR3 region of rearranged TCR beta genes was amplified from genomic DNA by a multiplex PCR assay. The Illumina HiSeq System was used to sequence the amplified TCR beta libraries as 87-base-pair reads. The published analysis was carried out like this. A later analysis tallied 80 million to 95 million unique TCR beta chains across the approximately 670 repertoires, and about 10 million of those chains were shared by two or more donors. Raw reads were error-corrected and collapsed into unique sequences by a nearest-neighbor algorithm in which closely related sequences were merged to remove PCR and sequencing errors. Alignment of CDR3 sequences to IMGT reference sequences was used to assign V, D and J gene segments. For a sequence to be retained, at least a six-nucleotide match to both a V gene segment and a J gene segment was required. A rearrangement was called productive if the CDR3 had no stop codons and remained in frame with V and J, and every other rearrangement was called non-productive. Following IMGT convention, CDR3 was defined as the stretch from the second conserved V-encoded cysteine to the conserved J-encoded phenylalanine. Sequences without an unambiguous match to a single V gene segment were excluded from the earlier analysis of about 600 of the donors. In an earlier analysis of 450 to 750 of the donors, a V segment was called functional when productive rearrangements were above 56.7%, and segregating when the standard deviation between donors exceeded 5%. A statistical classification framework was developed to diagnose cytomegalovirus status using the catalog of TCR beta chain sequences. A later analysis assigned V and J genes by comparing TCR nucleotide sequences with IMGT/GENE-DB human TR gene sequences. Using the TCRdist pipeline, a later analysis assigned CDR3 sequences along with most-parsimonious VDJ recombination scenarios. In a later analysis, every TCR beta chain was defined by the combination of its CDR3 amino acid sequence and its V-gene family, and reads without a unique V-gene family were dropped. As a way to deal with suspected cross-contamination and a sequencing artifact, a later analysis dropped roughly 620 nucleotide sequences that were highly shared and had low generation probability. In a later analysis, a clonal expansion index for each public chain was calculated from normalized within-repertoire ranks of inferred template counts. Generation probabilities in a later analysis came from a VDJ recombination model fitted to out-of-frame rearrangements, and those results were checked against IGoR. A later analysis scored TCR-TCR, TCR-HLA and TCR-CMV co-occurrence with hypergeometric tests, applying a repertoire-size bias correction to TCR pairs. A later analysis estimated false discovery rates by permuting HLA or CMV assignments 20 times. A later analysis grouped co-occurring TCRs with DBSCAN, adding TCRdist sequence similarity when clustering within HLA-allele-positive subsets. Repertoires with fewer than 30,000 or more than 120,000 public chains were left out of co-occurrence clustering, as were about 5 repertoires with anomalous nucleotide sharing. Drawn from immuneACCESS, this table holds only the in-frame rearrangements with V and J called that TCRdb kept. Clones are partly lost; checked studies trace under half to an unresolved V gene and leave the rest unexplained. V and J calls and clone size are those listed in that table; D and trimming were worked out from the DNA. The sample's own table lists tens of thousands of clones. The ten most abundant clones make up around 5.9% of the sample.

On this clone itself: Its recognized antigen is unknown.

Paper-wide results and their limitations: According to a later analysis, parvovirus B19, influenza, CMV and Epstein-Barr virus appeared linked to several top co-occurrence clusters. Strong co-occurrence of HLA alleles, especially DR and DQ, made assigning TCR associations to individual alleles difficult. Because some donors lacked HLA typing at each locus, the association tests relied only on the typed subset. The classifier was reported to diagnose cytomegalovirus status with high specificity and sensitivity in both the original cohort and the validation cohort. In a later analysis, HLA-associated TCR beta chains were found to be more clonally expanded and to have lower generation probabilities than equally common non-associated chains. In a later analysis, most CMV-associated TCR beta chains were found to appear HLA-restricted, with HLA associations seemingly driven largely by CMV exposure. A cluster of highly shared sequence variants was judged likely to represent a technical artifact of the sequencing pipeline. Roughly uniform sequencing depth across donors was assumed in presence/absence analyses, although this assumption may not hold. V-gene and J-gene trimming of TCR beta chains was associated with a missense DCLRE1C variant in a later genetic analysis, and the association was replicated in an independent cohort. Across donors, most TCR sequences were observed very rarely, whereas some public TCRs were present in many individuals. A further reported finding was that TCR beta sequences accurately predicted the HLA-A and HLA-B alleles for most subjects in the first cohort. According to a later genetic analysis, donors in an Asian-associated ancestry cluster had fewer N-insertions in productive TCRs than the approximately 630-donor mean. In vitro tests confirmed that a few of the cytomegalovirus-associated TCR beta chains recognize cytomegalovirus antigens. In the study, around 150 TCR beta chains were listed as associated with cytomegalovirus. In a later analysis, the rate of TCR association differed among HLA loci, with DRB1 alleles having the most associated TCRs and HLA-C alleles having the fewest. Approximately 16 rarely observed V segments, including chromosome 9 orphons, were excluded from the earlier analysis of 550 to 700 of the donors because counts were too low. In an earlier analysis of fewer than 700 of the donors, most TCR beta V segments appeared in productive rearrangements about 87% or about 30% of the time, broadly matching IMGT annotations. At a false discovery rate of 0.05, a later analysis linked 16,951 TCR beta sequences to specific HLA alleles. The authors suggested that the approach could potentially be extended to other disease states and immunological phenotypes. The 87-base-pair reads could not distinguish some IMGT-functional V segments, including TRBV6-2 and TRBV6-3, so those segments were excluded. Correlated functional status among segregating V segments might be attributable to linkage disequilibrium, but an unknown experimental factor could not be ruled out. The cohort was sequenced for TCR beta chains only, and without alpha or paired-chain data the features that could be detected were limited. The only immune exposure information available for the cohort was CMV serostatus.

The chain is assembled from TRBV28 and TRBJ2-5; 8 bases in the junction line up with TRBD2. The J call could be wrong; TRBJ2-7 is a better fit for the DNA end. Specimen: PBMCs. The TCR was taken from a human donor in good health. CDR3 loop: CASSLAGGETYEQYF. The nucleotides read TGTGCCAGCAGTTTAGCGGGGGGAGAGACCTACGAGCAGTACTTC.